The present TCR beta chain was sequenced within a study of T cell responses to AZD1222 COVID-19 vaccine. This clone was observed a single time. What it recognizes is unknown. Clones were sequenced by immunoSEQ multiplex PCR, and TCRdb holds only the in-frame ones, with some missing. The table lists around 63,000 clones, 85% to 90% of them singletons, with approximately 18% in the top ten. Regarding the study as a whole: Nearly half of the spike-specific TCRs reportedly recognize variant regions that carry no mutations. Clonal diversity may have been underestimated in mostly white British donors. With two AZD1222 doses given, Spike-specific TCR breadth and depth both rose.

The CDR3 runs 12 residues. The germline V and J ends were trimmed by 6 bases and 7 bases, with 10 bases remaining between them. V gene TRBV12-3 or TRBV12-4 combines with J gene TRBJ2-1; D gene unclear. The material sequenced was peripheral blood, taken on day 0 of AZD1222 vaccination. This sequence was found in an adult in good health. The CDR3 nucleotides are TGTGCCAGCAGGAAGGACGGGAATGAGCAGTTCTTC. It yields the protein CASRKDGNEQFF.